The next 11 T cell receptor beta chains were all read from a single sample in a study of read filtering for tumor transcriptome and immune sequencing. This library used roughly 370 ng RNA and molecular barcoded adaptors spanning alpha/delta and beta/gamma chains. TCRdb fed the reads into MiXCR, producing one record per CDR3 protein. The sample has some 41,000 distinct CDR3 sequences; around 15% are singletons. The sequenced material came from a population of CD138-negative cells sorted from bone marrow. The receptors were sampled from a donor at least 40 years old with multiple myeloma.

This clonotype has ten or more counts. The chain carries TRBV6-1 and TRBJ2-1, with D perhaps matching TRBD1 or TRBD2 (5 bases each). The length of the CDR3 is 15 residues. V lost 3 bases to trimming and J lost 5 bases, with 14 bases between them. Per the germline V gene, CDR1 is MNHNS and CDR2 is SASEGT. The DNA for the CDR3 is TGTGCCAGCAGTGACGGGACCTCGCCCAACAATGAGCAGTTCTTC. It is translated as CASSDGTSPNNEQFF.

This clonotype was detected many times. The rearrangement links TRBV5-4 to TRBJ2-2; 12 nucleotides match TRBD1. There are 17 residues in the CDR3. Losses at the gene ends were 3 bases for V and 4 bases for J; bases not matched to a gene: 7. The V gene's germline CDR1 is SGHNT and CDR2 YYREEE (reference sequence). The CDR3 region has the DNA TGTGCCAGCAGCTCGGGACAGGGGGCGCGGGGCACCGGGGAGCTGTTTTTT. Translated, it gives CASSSGQGARGTGELFF.

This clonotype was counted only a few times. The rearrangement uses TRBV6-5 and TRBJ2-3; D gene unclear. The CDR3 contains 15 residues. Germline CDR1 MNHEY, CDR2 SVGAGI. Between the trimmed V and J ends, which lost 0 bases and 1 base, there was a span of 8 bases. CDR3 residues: CASSYSVIGTDTQYF. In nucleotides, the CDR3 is TGTGCCAGCAGTTACTCCGTTATCGGCACAGATACGCAGTATTTT.

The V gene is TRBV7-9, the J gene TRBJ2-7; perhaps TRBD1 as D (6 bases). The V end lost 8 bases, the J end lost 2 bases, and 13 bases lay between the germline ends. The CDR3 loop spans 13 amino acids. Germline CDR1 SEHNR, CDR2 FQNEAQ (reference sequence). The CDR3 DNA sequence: TGTGCCAGCGGAACAGGGAGCCCCTACGAGCAGTACTTC. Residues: CASGTGSPYEQYF.

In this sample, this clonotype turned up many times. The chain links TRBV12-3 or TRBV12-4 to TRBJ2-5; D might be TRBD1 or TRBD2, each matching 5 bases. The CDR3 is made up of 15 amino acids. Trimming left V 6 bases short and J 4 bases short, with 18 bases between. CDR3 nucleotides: TGTGCCAGCAGCCTCACAGCTTGGGACGGAGAGACCCAGTACTTC. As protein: CASSLTAWDGETQYF.

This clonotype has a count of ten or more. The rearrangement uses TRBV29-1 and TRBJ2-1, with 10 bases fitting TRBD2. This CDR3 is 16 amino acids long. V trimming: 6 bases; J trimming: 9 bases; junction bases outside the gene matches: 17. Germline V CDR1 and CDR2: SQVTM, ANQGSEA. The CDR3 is CSVYLRAAGGPSEQFF. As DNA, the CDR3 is TGCAGCGTCTACCTCAGAGCAGCGGGAGGGCCGAGTGAGCAGTTCTTC.

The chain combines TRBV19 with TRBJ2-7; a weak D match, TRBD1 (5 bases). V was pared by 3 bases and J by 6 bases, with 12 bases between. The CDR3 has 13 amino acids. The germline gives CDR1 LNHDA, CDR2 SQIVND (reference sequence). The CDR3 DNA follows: TGTGCCAGTAGTATCCCGACAGTCGGCGAGCAGTACTTC. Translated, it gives CASSIPTVGEQYF.

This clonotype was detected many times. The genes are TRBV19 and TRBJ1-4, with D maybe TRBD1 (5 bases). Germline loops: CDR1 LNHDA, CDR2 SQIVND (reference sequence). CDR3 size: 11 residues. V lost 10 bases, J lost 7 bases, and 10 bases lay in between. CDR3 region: CATREGEKLFF. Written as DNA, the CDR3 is TGTGCCACCAGGGAAGGTGAAAAACTGTTTTTT.

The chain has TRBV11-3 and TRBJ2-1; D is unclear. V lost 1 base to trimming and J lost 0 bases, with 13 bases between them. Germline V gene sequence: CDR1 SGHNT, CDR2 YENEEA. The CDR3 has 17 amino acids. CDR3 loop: CASSLGSGPSSYNEQFF. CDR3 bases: TGTGCCAGCAGCTTAGGGTCCGGGCCTAGCTCCTACAATGAGCAGTTCTTC.

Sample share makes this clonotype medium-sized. CDR3 nucleotides: TGTGCCAGCAGCCACGGCCATGGGGGCATGGGACCTAATGAGCAGTTCTTC. Translating gives CASSHGHGGMGPNEQFF. The chain carries TRBV11-2 and TRBJ2-1; weak D call: TRBD1 (6 bases). V lost 5 bases to trimming and J lost 7 bases, with 24 bases between them. The CDR3 is 17 residues long. Germline V gene lookup returns CDR1 SGHAT and CDR2 FQNNGV.

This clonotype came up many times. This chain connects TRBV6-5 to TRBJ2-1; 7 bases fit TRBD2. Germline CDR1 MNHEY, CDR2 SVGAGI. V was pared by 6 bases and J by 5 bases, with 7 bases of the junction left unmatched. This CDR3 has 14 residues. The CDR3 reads CASREGLSNNEQFF. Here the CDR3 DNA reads TGTGCCAGCAGAGAGGGACTATCCAACAATGAGCAGTTCTTC.